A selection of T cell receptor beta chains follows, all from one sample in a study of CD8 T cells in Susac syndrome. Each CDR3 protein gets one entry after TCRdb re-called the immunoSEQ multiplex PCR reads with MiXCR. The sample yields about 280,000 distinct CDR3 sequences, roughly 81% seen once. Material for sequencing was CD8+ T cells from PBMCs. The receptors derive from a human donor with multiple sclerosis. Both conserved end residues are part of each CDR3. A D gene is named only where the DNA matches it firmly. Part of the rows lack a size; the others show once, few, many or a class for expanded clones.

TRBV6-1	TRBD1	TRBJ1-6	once	CASRSGTVSYNSPLHF	TGTGCCAGCAGGAGTGGGACAGTCTCCTATAATTCACCCCTCCACTTT
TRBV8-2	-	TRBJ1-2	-	CGIQARIRKTYGYTF	TGTGGCATCCAAGCAAGGATACGAAAGACCTATGGCTACACCTTC
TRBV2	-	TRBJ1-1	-	CATLWMRALF	TGTGCCACCCTTTGGATGAGGGCTCTCTTT
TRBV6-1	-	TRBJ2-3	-	CASSAYKTVVRDTQYF	TGTGCCAGCAGTGCGTACAAGACAGTGGTGAGAGATACGCAGTATTTT
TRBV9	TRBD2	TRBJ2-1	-	CASSAAPSASGPNEQFF	TGTGCCAGCAGCGCGGCCCCCTCGGCTAGCGGGCCGAATGAGCAGTTCTTC
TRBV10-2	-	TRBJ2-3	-	CASSEGPPRAQYF	TGCGCCAGCAGTGAGGGACCCCCCCGGGCGCAGTATTTT
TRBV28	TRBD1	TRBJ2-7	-	CASLSDRGAREQYF	TGTGCCAGCCTCAGCGACAGGGGGGCACGAGAGCAGTACTTC
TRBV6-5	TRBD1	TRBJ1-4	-	CASSSSPGTGWGEKLFF	TGTGCCAGCAGTTCAAGTCCCGGGACAGGGTGGGGAGAAAAACTGTTTTTT
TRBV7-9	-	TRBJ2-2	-	CASSPPGRGTGELFF	TGTGCCAGCAGCCCGCCGGGACGGGGCACCGGGGAGCTGTTTTTT
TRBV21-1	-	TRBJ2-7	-	CASSSQAGGLAYEQYF	TGTGCCAGCAGCAGTCAAGCGGGAGGGCTAGCCTACGAGCAGTACTTC
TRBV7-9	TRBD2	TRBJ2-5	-	CASSESGTYQETQYF	TGTGCCAGCAGCGAAAGCGGGACGTACCAAGAGACCCAGTACTTC
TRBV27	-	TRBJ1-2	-	CASSLDGGGFSGYTF	TGTGCCAGCAGTTTAGATGGCGGGGGGTTCTCTGGCTACACCTTC
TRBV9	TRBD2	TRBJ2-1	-	CASSGTSGREEQFF	TGTGCCAGCAGCGGGACTAGCGGGAGAGAGGAGCAGTTCTTC
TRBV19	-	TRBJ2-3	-	CASSYTTTSTDTQYF	TGTGCCAGTAGCTATACAACGACGAGCACAGATACGCAGTATTTT
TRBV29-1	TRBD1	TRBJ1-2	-	CSVIGPGTGGVYTF	TGCAGCGTCATCGGGCCGGGGACAGGGGGCGTCTACACCTTC
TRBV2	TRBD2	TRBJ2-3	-	CFGLAGTSDTQYF	TGTTTCGGCCTAGCGGGGACCTCAGATACGCAGTATTTT
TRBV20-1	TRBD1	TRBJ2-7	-	CSARDIDRAYEQYF	TGCAGTGCTAGAGATATTGACAGGGCGTACGAGCAGTACTTC
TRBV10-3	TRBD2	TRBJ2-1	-	CAISGGLAGDRLYNEQFF	TGTGCCATCAGTGGCGGACTAGCGGGAGACCGACTTTACAATGAGCAGTTCTTC
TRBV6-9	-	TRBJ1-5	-	CASSSRTAGPYSNQPQHF	TGTGCCAGCAGTTCCAGGACAGCGGGGCCCTATAGCAATCAGCCCCAGCATTTT
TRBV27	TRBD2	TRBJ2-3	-	CASSPLAGGPADTQYF	TGTGCCAGCAGTCCACTAGCGGGAGGGCCTGCAGATACGCAGTATTTT
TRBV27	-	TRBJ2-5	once	CASSYAGWQTQYF	TGTGCCAGCAGTTATGCGGGGTGGCAGACCCAGTACTTC
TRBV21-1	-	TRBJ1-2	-	CASSPLYGYTF	TGTGCCAGCAGCCCCCTCTATGGCTACACCTTC
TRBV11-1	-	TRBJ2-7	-	CASSLESGHSYEQYF	TGTGCCAGCAGCTTAGAAAGCGGGCACTCCTACGAGCAGTACTTC
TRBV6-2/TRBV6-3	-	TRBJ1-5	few	CASSYGSQPQHF	TGTGCCAGCAGTTACGGGAGTCAGCCCCAGCATTTT
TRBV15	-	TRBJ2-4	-	CATSALEAPAKNIQYF	TGTGCCACCAGCGCCTTGGAAGCCCCAGCCAAAAACATTCAGTACTTC
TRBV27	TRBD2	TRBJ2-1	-	CASTRGSGTSYNEQFF	TGTGCCAGCACCCGGGGTAGCGGGACCTCCTACAATGAGCAGTTCTTC
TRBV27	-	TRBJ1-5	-	CASSLPDGGNQPQHF	TGTGCCAGCAGTTTACCCGACGGAGGCAATCAGCCCCAGCATTTT
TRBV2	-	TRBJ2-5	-	CASYSGRETQYF	TGTGCCAGCTACTCAGGAAGGGAGACCCAGTACTTC
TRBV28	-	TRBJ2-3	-	CASSLGDRQRYRYNADTQYF	TGTGCCAGCAGTTTAGGAGATAGACAGCGATATCGCTATAACGCAGATACGCAGTATTTT
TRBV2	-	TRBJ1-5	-	CASGVNSNQPQHF	TGTGCCAGTGGAGTCAATAGCAATCAGCCCCAGCATTTT
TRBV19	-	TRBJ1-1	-	CASSLLMNTEAFF	TGTGCCAGTAGTCTCCTCATGAACACTGAAGCTTTCTTT
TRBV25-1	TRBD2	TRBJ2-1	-	CACGSNEQFF	TGTGCCTGCGGGAGTAATGAGCAGTTCTTC
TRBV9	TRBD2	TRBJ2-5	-	CASNPGTTQETQYF	TGTGCCAGCAACCCCGGGACTACCCAAGAGACCCAGTACTTC
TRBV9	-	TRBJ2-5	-	CASSRTARETQYF	TGTGCCAGCAGCAGGACAGCCCGGGAGACCCAGTACTTC
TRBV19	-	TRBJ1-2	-	CASSYRSAYGYTF	TGTGCCAGTAGTTATCGGTCGGCCTATGGCTACACCTTC
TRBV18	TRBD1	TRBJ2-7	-	CASSPGTETYEQYF	TGTGCCAGCTCACCCGGGACAGAAACCTACGAGCAGTACTTC
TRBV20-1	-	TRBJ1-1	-	CSGSPEGGLTFMNTEAFF	TGCAGTGGTAGCCCGGAGGGGGGGCTAACCTTCATGAACACTGAAGCTTTCTTT
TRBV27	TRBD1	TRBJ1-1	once	CASSLTGENTEAFF	TGTGCCAGCAGTTTAACAGGGGAGAACACTGAAGCTTTCTTT
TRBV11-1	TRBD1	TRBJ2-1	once	CASSSGQGGHTASLRSEQFF	TGTGCCAGCAGCTCGGGACAGGGTGGACATACTGCTAGCCTCAGGAGTGAGCAGTTCTTC
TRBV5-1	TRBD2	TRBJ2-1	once	CASSLEAGGPYNEQFF	TGCGCCAGCAGCTTGGAAGCGGGAGGCCCCTACAATGAGCAGTTCTTC
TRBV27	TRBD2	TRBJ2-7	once	CASSRDRDYSREQYF	TGTGCCAGCAGTCGGGACCGGGACTATAGTCGGGAGCAGTACTTC
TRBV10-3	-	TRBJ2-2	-	CAISESVGELFF	TGTGCCATCAGTGAGTCGGTCGGGGAGCTGTTTTTT
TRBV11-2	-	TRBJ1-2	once	CASSLGGDYYGYTF	TGTGCCAGCAGCTTGGGAGGGGATTACTATGGCTACACCTTC
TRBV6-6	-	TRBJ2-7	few	CASSYTSNSYEQYF	TGTGCCAGCAGTTACACTTCTAACTCCTACGAGCAGTACTTC
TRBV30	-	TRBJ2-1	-	CAWSVVTINEQFF	TGTGCCTGGAGCGTAGTAACTATCAATGAGCAGTTCTTC
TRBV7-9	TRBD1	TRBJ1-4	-	CASSLATGGTNEKLFF	TGTGCCAGCAGCTTAGCGACAGGGGGGACTAATGAAAAACTGTTTTTT
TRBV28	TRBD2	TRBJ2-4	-	CASSPTSGSIIQYF	TGTGCCAGCAGCCCCACTAGCGGGAGTATCATTCAGTACTTC